The clone carrying this T cell receptor (beta chain) was counted between two and nine times. Method: immunoSEQ multiplex PCR; TCRdb's copy keeps in-frame clones and lacks some. The sample holds 250,000 to 300,000 clones; around 86% are singletons and the top ten take around 3%. The sample originates from a study of blood T cell repertoires in COVID-19. Whole-study context: Donors in the United States, Italy and Spain gave samples during acute or convalescent COVID-19.

Germline loops: CDR1 SNHLY, CDR2 FYNNEI. This CDR3 contains 18 residues. The V gene end was trimmed by 0 bases and the J gene end by 5 bases; junction bases not matched to a gene: 12. The genes are TRBV2 and TRBJ2-5; 10 positions agree with TRBD2. The specimen was peripheral blood. The source is a woman aged 60 to 75 with active or convalescent COVID-19. CDR3 sequence: CASSEAGSSGGAWETQYF. CDR3 DNA: TGTGCCAGCAGTGAAGCAGGGAGCAGCGGGGGGGCTTGGGAGACCCAGTACTTC.